Listed here is a single T cell receptor beta chain. Time point here: healthy volunteer bleed at 6 weeks. Whole blood, unfractionated, served as the material for total RNA extraction. The library gave individual cDNA molecules unique molecular identifiers. One entry per CDR3 protein, called by TCRdb with MiXCR from the RACE reads. The table records 70,000 to 85,000 distinct CDR3 sequences, over 8.5% of them present only once. The sample is drawn from a study of human T cells and chemical hapten exposure. CDR3 length equals 16 residues. From germline, CDR1 is SEHNR and CDR2 FQNEAQ (reference sequence). V was clipped by 4 bases and J by 3 bases, with 15 bases between them.

The source is a male donor in good health. Some clones in this sample may be carry-over from other donors' samples. The V call is TRBV7-9, the J call TRBJ1-4, with a tentative D call TRBD1 (6 bases). The sample comprised whole blood. CDR3: CASSSRLGAANEKLFF. The CDR3 coding sequence is TGTGCCAGCAGCTCGCGCTTGGGGGCAGCTAATGAAAAACTGTTTTTT.